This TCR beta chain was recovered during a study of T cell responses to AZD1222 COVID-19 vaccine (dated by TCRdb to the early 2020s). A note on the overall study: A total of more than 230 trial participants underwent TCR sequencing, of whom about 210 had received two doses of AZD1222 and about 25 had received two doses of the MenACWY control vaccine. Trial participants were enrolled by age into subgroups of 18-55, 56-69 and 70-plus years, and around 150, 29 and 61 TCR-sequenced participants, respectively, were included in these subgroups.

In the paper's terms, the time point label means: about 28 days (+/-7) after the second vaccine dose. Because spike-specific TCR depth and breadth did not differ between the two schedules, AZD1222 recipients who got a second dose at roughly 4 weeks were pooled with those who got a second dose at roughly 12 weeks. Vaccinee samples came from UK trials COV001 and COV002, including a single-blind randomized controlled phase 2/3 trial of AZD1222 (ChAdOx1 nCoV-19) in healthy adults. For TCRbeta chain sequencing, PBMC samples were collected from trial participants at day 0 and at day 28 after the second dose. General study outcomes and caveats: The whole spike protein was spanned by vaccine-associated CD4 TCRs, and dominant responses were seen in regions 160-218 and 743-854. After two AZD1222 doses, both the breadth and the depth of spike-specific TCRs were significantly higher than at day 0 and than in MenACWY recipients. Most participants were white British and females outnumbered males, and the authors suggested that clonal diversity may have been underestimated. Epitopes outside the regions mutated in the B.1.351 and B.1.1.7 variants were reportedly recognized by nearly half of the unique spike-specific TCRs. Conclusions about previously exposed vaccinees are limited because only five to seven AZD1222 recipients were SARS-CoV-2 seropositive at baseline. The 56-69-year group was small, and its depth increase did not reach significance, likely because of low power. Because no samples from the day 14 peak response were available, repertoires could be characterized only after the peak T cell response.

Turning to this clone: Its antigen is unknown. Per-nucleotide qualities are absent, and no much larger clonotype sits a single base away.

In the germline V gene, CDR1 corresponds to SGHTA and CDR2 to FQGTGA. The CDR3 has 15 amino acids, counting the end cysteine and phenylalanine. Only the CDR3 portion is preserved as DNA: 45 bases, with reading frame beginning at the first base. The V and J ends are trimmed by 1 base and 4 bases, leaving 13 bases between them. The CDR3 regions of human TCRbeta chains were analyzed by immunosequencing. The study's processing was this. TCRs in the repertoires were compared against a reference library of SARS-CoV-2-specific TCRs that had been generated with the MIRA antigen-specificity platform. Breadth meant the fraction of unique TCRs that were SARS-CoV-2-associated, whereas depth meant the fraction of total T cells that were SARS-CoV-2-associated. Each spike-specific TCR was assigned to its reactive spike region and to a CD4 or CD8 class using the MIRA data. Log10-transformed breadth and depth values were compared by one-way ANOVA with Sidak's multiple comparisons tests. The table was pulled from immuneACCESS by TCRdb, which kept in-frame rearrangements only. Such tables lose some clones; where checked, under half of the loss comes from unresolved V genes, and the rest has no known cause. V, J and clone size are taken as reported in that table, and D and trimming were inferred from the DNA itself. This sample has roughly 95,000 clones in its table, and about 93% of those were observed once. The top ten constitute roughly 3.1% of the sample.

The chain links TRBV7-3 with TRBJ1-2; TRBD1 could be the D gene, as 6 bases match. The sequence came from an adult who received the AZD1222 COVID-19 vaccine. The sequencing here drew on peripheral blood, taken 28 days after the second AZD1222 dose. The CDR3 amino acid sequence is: CASSLNGGGRYGYTF. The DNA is TGTGCCAGCAGCTTAAACGGAGGGGGTCGCTATGGCTACACCTTC.